This entry lists 10 T cell receptor beta chains sequenced from one sample in a study of blood T cell repertoires in COVID-19. Assay: immunoSEQ multiplex PCR; the TCRdb copy retains only in-frame clones and omits some. This table has around 150,000 clones, approximately 90% appearing once. Sequencing was carried out using peripheral blood. All receptors derive from a middle-aged woman with acute or convalescent COVID-19.

The chain employs TRBV18 and TRBJ2-3; TRBD2 matches 8 bases. The CDR3 length is 16 residues. Per the germline V gene, CDR1 is KGHSH and CDR2 is LQKENI. V lost 2 bases and J lost 1; bases outside the gene matches: 5. The CDR3 region has the DNA TGTGCCAGCTCACCATACCTAGCGGGCGGCACAGATACGCAGTATTTT. Protein sequence: CASSPYLAGGTDTQYF.

The V and J genes are TRBV12-3 or TRBV12-4 and TRBJ1-1; D gene unclear. CDR3 length equals 11 residues. V lost 6 bases, J lost 0 bases, and 2 bases lay in between. The CDR3 is CASSMNTEAFF. The CDR3, as DNA: TGTGCCAGCAGCATGAACACTGAAGCTTTCTTT.

The rearrangement links TRBV3-1 (or the pseudogene TRBV3-2) to TRBJ1-2, with D unclear. This CDR3 is 13 amino acids long. Germline V lookup: CDR1 LGHDT, CDR2 YNNKEL (reference sequence). Deletions cut 0 bases from V and 3 bases from J, with 5 bases between. CDR3 DNA: TGTGCCAGCAGCCAAGAACTCCACTATGGCTACACCTTC. It is translated as CASSQELHYGYTF.

The rearrangement uses TRBV12-3 or TRBV12-4 and TRBJ1-5; a possible D gene is TRBD1 (5 bases). V was clipped by 6 bases and J by 6 bases, with 12 bases between them. The CDR3 runs to 13 residues. The CDR3 nucleotides are TGTGCCAGCAGCCTTGGGGGGGTTCAGCCCCAGCATTTT. It specifies CASSLGGVQPQHF.

This clone was counted a few times. This rearrangement joins TRBV25-1 to TRBJ2-3; D gene uncertain. CDR3 length: 14 amino acids. The germline CDR1 and CDR2 sequences are MGHDK and SYGVNS. Deletions cut 2 bases from V and 2 bases from J, with 8 bases between. The CDR3 sequence is CASSELDFTDTQYF. The DNA for the CDR3 is TGTGCCAGCAGTGAACTCGACTTCACAGATACGCAGTATTTT.

The chain recombines TRBV19 with TRBJ2-1, with TRBD2 matching 8 bases. V lost 8 bases and J lost 15; bases outside the gene matches: 24. CDR3 length equals 16 residues. CDR1 is LNHDA and CDR2 is SQIVND in the germline V gene (reference sequence). CDR3 loop: CASEAGLASIPPIPFF. The CDR3 region has the DNA TGTGCCAGTGAAGCAGGACTAGCCTCGATCCCCCCCATACCGTTCTTC.

V and J are TRBV7-3 and TRBJ1-1; D gene unclear. The germline V gene has CDR1 SGHTA and CDR2 FQGTGA. Trimming took 3 bases from V and 1 from J, leaving 3 bases between them. This CDR3 region has 12 residues. In nucleotides, the CDR3 is TGTGCCAGCAGCTTCCGGAACACTGAAGCTTTCTTT. It is translated as CASSFRNTEAFF.

This clone was seen a single time. DNA of the CDR3: TGTGCCAGCAGCTGGACTAGCGGGGGCTCGAACACCGGGGAGCTGTTTTTT. Protein: CASSWTSGGSNTGELFF. The chain is built from TRBV11-2 and TRBJ2-2, with 13 nucleotides matching TRBD2. There are 17 residues in the CDR3. J was trimmed by 0 bases and V by 4 bases; bases with no gene match: 2. Germline V gene lookup returns CDR1 SGHAT and CDR2 FQNNGV.

V gene TRBV11-2 combines with J gene TRBJ2-1, with TRBD2 matching over 10 bases. The V segment lost 1 base and the J segment 9 bases; nucleotides outside the gene matches: 3. Germline V gene lookup returns CDR1 SGHAT and CDR2 FQNNGV. The CDR3 totals 14 residues. The chain's CDR3 is CASSLVLAGAEQFF. In nucleotides, the CDR3 is TGTGCCAGCAGCTTAGTGCTAGCGGGAGCTGAGCAGTTCTTC.

This chain connects TRBV19 to TRBJ1-1, with 8 bases identical to TRBD1. Germline CDR1 LNHDA, CDR2 SQIVND (reference sequence). The V segment lost 9 bases and the J segment 1 base; nucleotides outside the gene matches: 7. CDR3 size: 14 residues. CDR3 residues: CASSSGGGNTEAFF. The CDR3 nucleotides read TGTGCCAGCTCCTCAGGGGGCGGGAACACTGAAGCTTTCTTT.